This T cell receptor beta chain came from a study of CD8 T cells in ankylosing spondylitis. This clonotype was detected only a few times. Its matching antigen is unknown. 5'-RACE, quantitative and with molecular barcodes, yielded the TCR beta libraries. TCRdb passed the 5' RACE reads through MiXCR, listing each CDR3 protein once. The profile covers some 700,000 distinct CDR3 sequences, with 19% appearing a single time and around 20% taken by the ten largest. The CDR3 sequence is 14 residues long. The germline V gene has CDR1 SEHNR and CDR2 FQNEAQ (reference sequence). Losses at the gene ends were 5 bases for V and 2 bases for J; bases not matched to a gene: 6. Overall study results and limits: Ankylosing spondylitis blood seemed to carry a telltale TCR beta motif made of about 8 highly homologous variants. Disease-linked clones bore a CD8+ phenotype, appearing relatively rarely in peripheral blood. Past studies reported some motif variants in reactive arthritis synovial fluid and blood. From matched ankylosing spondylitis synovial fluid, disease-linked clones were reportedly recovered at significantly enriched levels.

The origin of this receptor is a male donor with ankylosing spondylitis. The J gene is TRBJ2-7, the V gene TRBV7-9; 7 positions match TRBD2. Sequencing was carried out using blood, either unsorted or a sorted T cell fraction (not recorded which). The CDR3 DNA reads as TGTGCCAGCAGCCCGGGACTAACTCCCTACGAGCAGTACTTC. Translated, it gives CASSPGLTPYEQYF.